This T cell receptor (beta chain) was recovered during a study of early T cells in non-severe SARS-CoV-2 infection. Study as a whole: The authors sequenced bulk RNA from unsorted whole blood, leaving chains unpaired.

V was clipped by 4 bases and J by 5 bases, with 3 bases between them. The CDR3 contains 10 residues. The germline V gene encodes CDR1 SGHNT and CDR2 YYREEE (reference sequence). Each cDNA molecule carried a unique molecular identifier. TCRdb re-analysed the 5' RACE reads in MiXCR, keeping a single row per CDR3 protein. Here the sample spans about 130,000 distinct CDR3 sequences, just under 15% being singletons. This clonotype was recorded many times. This clonotype was obtained from an adult who was a healthcare worker with PCR-confirmed SARS-CoV-2 infection or an uninfected control (not recorded which). Sequencing was performed on whole blood. The chain carries TRBV5-4 and TRBJ2-5; D not resolved. In nucleotides, the CDR3 is TGTGCCAGCAGCGGCGAGACCCAGTACTTC. Translating gives CASSGETQYF.